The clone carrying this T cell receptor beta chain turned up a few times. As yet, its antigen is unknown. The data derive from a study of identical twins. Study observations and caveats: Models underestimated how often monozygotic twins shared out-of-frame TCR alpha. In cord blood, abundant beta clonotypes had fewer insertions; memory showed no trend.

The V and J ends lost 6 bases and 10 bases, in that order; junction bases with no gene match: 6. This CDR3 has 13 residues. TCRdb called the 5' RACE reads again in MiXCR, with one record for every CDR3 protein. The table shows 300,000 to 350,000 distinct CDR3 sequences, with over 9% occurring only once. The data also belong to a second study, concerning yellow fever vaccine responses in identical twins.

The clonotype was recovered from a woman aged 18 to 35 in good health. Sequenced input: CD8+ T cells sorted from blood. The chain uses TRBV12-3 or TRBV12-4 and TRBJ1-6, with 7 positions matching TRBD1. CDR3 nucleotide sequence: TGTGCCAGCAGACCGACAGGGCCCTCACCCCTCCACTTT. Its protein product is CASRPTGPSPLHF.